A selection of T cell receptor beta chains follows, all from one sample in a study of T cells in Graves' hyperthyroidism and ophthalmopathy. In TCRdb, the multiplex PCR reads were re-called with MiXCR into one record per CDR3 protein. The table records 550,000 to 650,000 distinct CDR3 sequences, approximately 15% of them present only once. Input material: blood. The receptors were sampled from a middle-aged woman with Graves' hyperthyroidism. Each CDR3 is given with its conserved first and last residue. A D gene is named only where the DNA matches it firmly. Clone size is given for some rows only: seen once, a few or many times, or a class if the clone is expanded.

D | J | size | V | DNA | CDR3
- | TRBJ1-1 | few | TRBV29-1 | TGCAGCGTTGAAGATCAGGGCAGGGAAAACACTGAAGCTTTCTTT | CSVEDQGRENTEAFF
- | TRBJ2-5 | few | TRBV4-1 | TGCGCCAGCAGCCAATTCAGCGGGCCGGACCAAGAGACCCAGTACTTC | CASSQFSGPDQETQYF
TRBD1 | TRBJ2-7 | once | TRBV13 | TGTGCCAGCAGCTTCCCCGGGACAGGGAGCGAGCAGTACTTC | CASSFPGTGSEQYF
TRBD2 | TRBJ2-7 | many | TRBV5-1 | TGCGCCAGCAGCCCATTAGCGGGCATACTCTCTTCCTACGAGCAGTACTTC | CASSPLAGILSSYEQYF
- | TRBJ2-1 | many | TRBV11-2 | TGTGCCAGCAGCTTAGTCAGGGGACCATACAATGAGCAGTTCTTC | CASSLVRGPYNEQFF
TRBD1 | TRBJ1-1 | few | TRBV12-3/TRBV12-4 | TGTGCCAGCCGGGACAGGGGGCCGTTGAACACTGAAGCTTTCTTT | CASRDRGPLNTEAFF
TRBD2 | TRBJ2-3 | many | TRBV20-1 | TGCAGTGCCCCTGTGGGACTAGCGGCCCCGCCTAGCACAGATACGCAGTATTTT | CSAPVGLAAPPSTDTQYF
TRBD2 | TRBJ2-3 | many | TRBV20-1 | TGCAGTGCTCAGATGCGAGCGGGAGATTTAGATACGCAGTATTTT | CSAQMRAGDLDTQYF
- | TRBJ2-7 | few | TRBV25-1 | TGTGCCAGCAGTCCCGCAGTCTCCTACGAGCAGTACTTC | CASSPAVSYEQYF
- | TRBJ1-2 | - | TRBV20-1 | TGCAGTGCCCCGGACACCTCTAACTATGGCTACACCTTC | CSAPDTSNYGYTF
- | TRBJ2-1 | many | TRBV28 | TGTGCCAGCAGACCGTCCGGAGGGAAATCCAATGAGCAGTTCTTC | CASRPSGGKSNEQFF
TRBD2 | TRBJ2-7 | many | TRBV6-1 | TGTGCCAGCAGTGAAGCTCAGGGACTATCCTACGAGCAGTACTTC | CASSEAQGLSYEQYF
- | TRBJ2-1 | - | TRBV20-1 | TGCAGTGCTAGTATCCTAGCTCTTCACAATGAGCAGTTCTTC | CSASILALHNEQFF
- | TRBJ2-5 | many | TRBV2 | TGTGCCAGCAGTGAAGGGATCGTTGTCCAGTACTTC | CASSEGIVVQYF
TRBD2 | TRBJ2-7 | - | TRBV20-1 | TGCAGTGCTAGATGGGGCGGGGTTAGCGGGAGCCACGAGCAGTACTTC | CSARWGGVSGSHEQYF
- | TRBJ2-5 | - | TRBV6-2/TRBV6-3 | TGTGCCAGCAGTTATCCCGGGTTTGAGACCCAGTACTTC | CASSYPGFETQYF
TRBD1 | TRBJ2-3 | many | TRBV5-1 | TGCGCCAGCAGATTGGACAGGGGATCAGATACGCAGTATTTT | CASRLDRGSDTQYF
- | TRBJ2-5 | many | TRBV18 | TGTGCCAGCTCACCACCCAGCCAAGAGACCCAGTACTTC | CASSPPSQETQYF
- | TRBJ1-1 | many | TRBV27 | TGTGCCAGCAGTTTGAAGGCGGGGAACACTGAAGCTTTCTTT | CASSLKAGNTEAFF
TRBD2 | TRBJ2-1 | - | TRBV28 | TGTGCCAGCAGAACTAGCGTAGCTTTCGACAATGAGCAGTTCTTC | CASRTSVAFDNEQFF
- | TRBJ2-2 | - | TRBV5-1 | TGTGCCAGCAGCTTGGAACTAGGCACCGGGGAGCTGTTTTTT | CASSLELGTGELFF
- | TRBJ2-5 | few | TRBV4-1 | TGCGCCAGCAGCCAAGATCCCCACAGGCAAGAGACCCAGTACTTC | CASSQDPHRQETQYF
- | TRBJ1-5 | many | TRBV7-2 | TGTGCCAGCAGCTTAGTATGGGGAAGCAATCAGCCCCAGCATTTT | CASSLVWGSNQPQHF
- | TRBJ2-5 | few | TRBV15 | TGTGCCACCAGCAGAGAAGGCGGGACTGGGGAGACCCAGTACTTC | CATSREGGTGETQYF
- | TRBJ2-2 | many | TRBV7-9 | TGTGCCAGCGACCTAAGCGGTCTGAACACCGGGGAGCTGTTTTTT | CASDLSGLNTGELFF
TRBD2 | TRBJ2-7 | few | TRBV15 | TGTGCCACCAGCCCAAGAGGGGAGGGCTCCTACGAGCAGTACTTC | CATSPRGEGSYEQYF
- | TRBJ2-1 | few | TRBV6-1 | TGTGCCAGCAGTGAATCGAATCCCTACAATGAGCAGTTCTTC | CASSESNPYNEQFF
- | TRBJ2-3 | many | TRBV2 | TGTGCCAGCAGAGCGAAAGATACGCAGTATTTT | CASRAKDTQYF
- | TRBJ2-3 | many | TRBV7-3 | TGTGCCAGCAGCCACCTTTCCACGGGCCGGGACACAGATACGCAGTATTTT | CASSHLSTGRDTDTQYF
TRBD2 | TRBJ2-7 | many | TRBV6-1 | TGTGCCAGCAGTGAAGCGCTTCCCGGGAGGGGGGGAGGGTACGAGCAGTACTTC | CASSEALPGRGGGYEQYF
- | TRBJ2-3 | few | TRBV2 | TGTGCCAGCAGGGAAGAGTTAACGATCACAGATACGCAGTATTTT | CASREELTITDTQYF
- | TRBJ2-7 | few | TRBV10-3 | TGTGCCACCAGTGCGACTTCTGGACGCTACGAGCAGTACTTC | CATSATSGRYEQYF
- | TRBJ2-7 | many | TRBV11-2 | TGTGCCAGCAGCTTACAGGGTTACACCTACGAGCAGTACTTC | CASSLQGYTYEQYF
TRBD1 | TRBJ1-5 | many | TRBV6-1 | TGTGCCAGCAGTGAGAGGGGGCTCGGTCAGCCCCAGCATTTT | CASSERGLGQPQHF
TRBD1 | TRBJ2-1 | many | TRBV20-1 | TGCAGTGCTAGAGCCCCAAACAGGGGTAACCACAATGAGCAGTTCTTC | CSARAPNRGNHNEQFF
TRBD1 | TRBJ1-1 | many | TRBV18 | TGTGCCAGCTCACCTGGGACAGGGGTACGGACTGAAGCTTTCTTT | CASSPGTGVRTEAFF
- | TRBJ1-4 | many | TRBV7-2 | TGTGCCAGCAGCTTAGGGCTCGTTGCAACTAATGAAAAACTGTTTTTT | CASSLGLVATNEKLFF
- | TRBJ2-1 | many | TRBV11-2 | TGTGCCAGCAGCTTAGGCATGGGGGGCAATGAGCAGTTCTTC | CASSLGMGGNEQFF
- | TRBJ2-1 | few | TRBV27 | TGTGCCAGCAGTGCCAAAGGGTGGGATGAGCAGTTCTTC | CASSAKGWDEQFF
- | TRBJ2-5 | - | TRBV19 | TGTGCCAGTAGTATGGTACAGGGTAGCGAGACCCAGTACTTC | CASSMVQGSETQYF
- | TRBJ2-7 | many | TRBV20-1 | TGCAGTGCCAAAATGGGACCGTGGACCTACGAGCAGTACTTC | CSAKMGPWTYEQYF
- | TRBJ2-7 | few | TRBV9 | TGTGCCAGCAGCCCGAGGCTGGAGGGTCAGTTAGTCGGGCAGTACTTC | CASSPRLEGQLVGQYF
TRBD2 | TRBJ2-7 | many | TRBV28 | TGTGCCAGCAGTCGACTAGCGGGCACCTACGAGCAGTACTTC | CASSRLAGTYEQYF
- | TRBJ2-3 | - | TRBV12-3/TRBV12-4 | TGTGCCAGCGGGAACAGTGGGAGTGATACGCAGTATTTT | CASGNSGSDTQYF
TRBD2 | TRBJ2-1 | many | TRBV20-1 | TGCAGTGCTACCAAGGGGGGCTCGGGACTAGCGGGACTCGCCCTATACAATGAGCAGTTCTTC | CSATKGGSGLAGLALYNEQFF
- | TRBJ1-3 | many | TRBV6-1 | TGTGCCAGCAGTGAAGCTCCGTTCTCCAGCTCTGGAAACACCATATATTTT | CASSEAPFSSSGNTIYF
- | TRBJ1-4 | - | TRBV20-1 | TGCAGTGCTAACAGGGTCTCCGTTGCAACTAATGAAAAACTGTTTTTT | CSANRVSVATNEKLFF
- | TRBJ1-1 | - | TRBV27 | TGTGCCAGCAGTTCGATGGGGGCGAGCACTGAAGCTTTCTTT | CASSSMGASTEAFF
TRBD1 | TRBJ1-4 | - | TRBV5-1 | TGCGCCAGCAGCTTTCAGGGGGCGAATGAAAAACTGTTTTTT | CASSFQGANEKLFF
TRBD2 | TRBJ2-1 | - | TRBV4-1 | TGCGCCAGCAGCCAAGAAACCCTAGCGGGCCAGTTCTTC | CASSQETLAGQFF
- | TRBJ2-3 | - | TRBV10-2 | TGCGCCAGCAGTGAAGAAGGGAATACGCAGTATTTT | CASSEEGNTQYF
- | TRBJ2-7 | many | TRBV20-1 | TGCAGTGCTTTGGAGGGTGGCCCCTACGAGCAGTACTTC | CSALEGGPYEQYF
- | TRBJ1-5 | many | TRBV3-1 | TGTGCCAGCAGCCAGACCACAGGTAGCAATCAGCCCCAGCATTTT | CASSQTTGSNQPQHF
- | TRBJ1-2 | - | TRBV20-1 | TGCAGTGCTAGGTTTGACACACAGAACTATGGCTACACCTTC | CSARFDTQNYGYTF
TRBD1 | TRBJ1-2 | many | TRBV10-3 | TGTGCCATCAGGGGACAGGGTAGTTTCTATGGCTACACCTTC | CAIRGQGSFYGYTF
- | TRBJ1-4 | - | TRBV6-1 | TGTGCCAGCAGTGAAGAAGATATGTTCGGCGGTGGAGAAAAACTGTTTTTT | CASSEEDMFGGGEKLFF
- | TRBJ1-2 | few | TRBV20-1 | TGCAGTGCCCGAACTGAGAGTGACTATGGCTACACCTTC | CSARTESDYGYTF
- | TRBJ2-3 | - | TRBV6-1 | TGTGCCAGCGCCCCTTCACCATGGACTCTACAAAGCACAGATACGCAGTATTTT | CASAPSPWTLQSTDTQYF